Listed here are 23 T cell receptor beta chains from one sample, sequenced in a study of T cell clonotyping in hematopoietic cell transplantation. The time point is: recipient sample about 28 days before transplant, after cytoreduction. Using immunoSEQ multiplex PCR, the repertoire was profiled, and TCRdb retains in-frame clones only, with some absent. Found here are approximately 42,000 clones, less than 85% of them singletons; the top ten hold approximately 3%. The sample here was peripheral blood mononuclear cells, taken before stem cell transplant. The receptor source for this set is a man aged 55 to 70 with acute myeloid leukemia. Some clones in this sample may be carry-over from other donors' samples.

The count of this clone is one. The V and J genes are TRBV4-3 and TRBJ2-1, with D maybe TRBD2 (6 bases). Germline V CDR1 and CDR2: LGHNA, YSLEER. The CDR3 has 14 amino acids. V was clipped by 1 base and J by 8 bases, with 12 bases between them. The CDR3 coding sequence is TGCGCCAGCAGCCAAGGGAGACTAGTCGATGAGCAGTTCTTC. Protein product: CASSQGRLVDEQFF.

The rearrangement joins TRBV28 to TRBJ1-1; 8 nucleotides match TRBD1. The CDR3 length is 15 residues. Germline V CDR1 and CDR2: MDHEN, SYDVKM. Germline trimming cut 6 bases from V and 6 bases from J; bases unmatched to any gene: 12. The CDR3 here is CASRRLDRELAEAFF. The CDR3, as DNA: TGTGCCAGCAGACGCCTGGACAGGGAGTTGGCTGAAGCTTTCTTT. The full variable domain, in which reference TRBV28 and TRBJ1-1 provide the parts outside the CDR3, is DVKVTQSSRYLVKRTGEKVFLECVQDMDHENMFWYRQDPGLGLRLIYFSYDVKMKEKGDIPEGYSVSREKKERFSLILESASTNQTSMYLCASRRLDRELAEAFFGQGTRLTVV.

This clone appeared once. This chain links TRBV28 with TRBJ2-3; D is undetermined. The CDR3 extends over 13 amino acids. V was pared by 5 bases and J by 6 bases, with 12 bases between. Per germline, CDR1 MDHEN and CDR2 SYDVKM. This CDR3 is CASSRNGLDTQYF. The DNA of the CDR3 is TGTGCCAGCAGTCGTAACGGTTTGGATACGCAGTATTTT.

The chain has TRBV2 and TRBJ1-2; D may be TRBD1 (5 bases). Trimming removed 3 bases at V and 0 bases at J, with 14 bases between. The CDR3 is made up of 16 amino acids. Per the germline V gene, CDR1 is SNHLY and CDR2 is FYNNEI. CDR3 nucleotides: TGTGCCAGCAGTGAGGGACTGACGAGAGCTAACTATGGCTACACCTTC. Its protein product is CASSEGLTRANYGYTF.

J is TRBJ1-2 and V is TRBV4-1; TRBD1 agrees at 7 bases. Trimming took 4 bases from V and 0 from J; bases not matched to a gene: 5. Germline loops: CDR1 MGHRA, CDR2 YSYEKL. The CDR3 length is 15 residues. As DNA, the CDR3 is TGCGCCAGCAGCCTCGGGACAGTCTCTAACTATGGCTACACCTTC. Translation gives CASSLGTVSNYGYTF.

The chain uses TRBV2 and TRBJ2-2; perhaps TRBD2 as D (6 bases). The CDR3 contains 16 residues. Germline V CDR1 and CDR2: SNHLY, FYNNEI. Trimming left V 5 bases short and J 3 bases short, with 16 bases between. The CDR3 DNA reads TGTGCCAGCAGTCCTATGCCGGGGGAATACACCGGGGAGCTGTTTTTT. This gives the protein CASSPMPGEYTGELFF.

A single count supports this clone. The chain couples TRBV27 to TRBJ2-1; 14 nucleotides align to TRBD2. This CDR3 is built from 20 residues. Trimming at V came to 5 bases and at J to 3 bases, leaving 15 bases not matched to a gene. Per germline, CDR1 MNHEY and CDR2 SMNVEV (reference sequence). The CDR3 nucleotides read TGTGCCAGCAGTCCCCGGACCGGGACTAGCGGGGGAGCCCTCTACAATGAGCAGTTCTTC. This translates into CASSPRTGTSGGALYNEQFF.

This clone came up a few times. The V gene is TRBV7-6, the J gene TRBJ2-7; D gene unclear. V lost 0 bases, J lost 3 bases, and 6 bases lay in between. Germline CDR1 and CDR2: SGHVS and FNYEAQ. This CDR3 region has 13 residues. CDR3 sequence reads: CASSLASDYEQYF. The CDR3 DNA is TGTGCCAGCAGCTTAGCAAGCGACTACGAGCAGTACTTC. Full variable domain (rest looked up from reference TRBV7-6 and TRBJ2-7): GAGVSQSPRYKVTKRGQDVALRCDPISGHVSLYWYRQALGQGPEFLTYFNYEAQQDKSGLPNDRFSAERPEGSISTLTIQRTEQRDSAMYRCASSLASDYEQYFGPGTRLTVT.

The chain joins TRBV29-1 to TRBJ2-1; D uncertain. Looked up from germline, CDR1 is SQVTM and CDR2 is ANQGSEA. The CDR3 is 14 residues long. Trimming cost V 4 bases and J 0 bases, with 10 bases left between them. The chain's CDR3 is CSVGRQSSYNEQFF. CDR3 sequence (DNA): TGCAGCGTTGGCCGCCAAAGCTCCTACAATGAGCAGTTCTTC.

The V gene is TRBV27, the J gene TRBJ2-1; perhaps TRBD1 as D (5 bases). The germline gives CDR1 MNHEY, CDR2 SMNVEV (reference sequence). This CDR3 region has 14 residues. V lost 3 bases to trimming and J lost 8 bases, with 14 bases between them. CDR3 in amino acids: CASSFYRQTDEQFF. The DNA of the CDR3 is TGTGCCAGCAGTTTTTACCGACAGACCGATGAGCAGTTCTTC.

The chain links TRBV4-3 to TRBJ1-4; 8 bases are shared with TRBD1. CDR1 and CDR2 from the germline V gene are LGHNA and YSLEER. V was clipped by 2 bases and J by 7 bases; unmatched bases: 6. The CDR3 loop spans 15 amino acids. The CDR3 nucleotides are TGCGCCAGCAGCCAACAGGGGGCAGGTGGTGAAAAACTGTTTTTT. Translation: CASSQQGAGGEKLFF.

This rearrangement joins TRBV4-1 to TRBJ2-7; D remains ambiguous. V was clipped by 0 bases and J by 5 bases, with 8 bases between them. There are 13 residues in the CDR3. The V gene's germline CDR1 is MGHRA and CDR2 YSYEKL. CDR3 loop: CASSQESLDEQYF. CDR3 sequence (DNA): TGCGCCAGCAGCCAAGAGAGCTTGGACGAGCAGTACTTC.

There are a few counts of this clone. This chain links TRBV29-1 with TRBJ1-1; weak D call: TRBD1 (5 bases). Between the trimmed V and J ends, which lost 4 bases and 3 bases, there was a span of 9 bases. This CDR3 has 12 residues. CDR1 SQVTM and CDR2 ANQGSEA come from the germline V gene. The DNA of the CDR3 is TGCAGCGTTGTACAGGACTACACTGAAGCTTTCTTT. It codes for CSVVQDYTEAFF.

For the CDR3, the DNA is TGTGCCAGCAGCCAAACTAGCGGGGAGGTCTACGAGCAGTACTTC. Protein: CASSQTSGEVYEQYF. The chain combines TRBV4-2 with TRBJ2-7; 10 bases match TRBD2. Looked up from germline, CDR1 is LGHNA and CDR2 is YNFKEQ. The CDR3 runs 15 residues. Trimming cost V 2 bases and J 3 bases; bases outside gene matches: 4.

The V gene is TRBV6-5, the J gene TRBJ2-7; TRBD1 matches at 9 bases. CDR1 is MNHEY, CDR2 SVGAGI, per germline. The V segment lost 4 bases and the J segment 3 bases; nucleotides outside the gene matches: 7. The CDR3 totals 15 residues. The DNA for the CDR3 is TGTGCCAGCAGTTTACAACAGGGGGCCGACTACGAGCAGTACTTC. Encoded protein: CASSLQQGADYEQYF.

This rearrangement joins TRBV28 to TRBJ1-4, with D perhaps TRBD1 (5 bases). Trimming left V 6 bases short and J 4 bases short, with 18 bases between. CDR1 is MDHEN and CDR2 is SYDVKM in the germline V gene. The CDR3 sequence is 16 residues long. DNA for the CDR3: TGTGCCAGCAGCTCCCGAGAGCCAGGGATTAATGAAAAACTGTTTTTT. This sequence encodes CASSSREPGINEKLFF.

The chain has TRBV5-1 and TRBJ1-2, with D maybe TRBD1 (6 bases). The germline V gene encodes CDR1 SGHRS and CDR2 YFSETQ. This CDR3 is 15 amino acids long. V lost 0 bases and J lost 4, with 13 bases in between. In DNA form, the CDR3 reads TGCGCCAGCAGCTTGGAAGGGGCAGGGGCCTATGGCTACACCTTC. Its translation is CASSLEGAGAYGYTF.

This clone has a single count. CDR3 coding DNA: TGTGCCAGTAGTCCGATCCTGAGAGGCGGCACAGATACGCAGTATTTT. This translates into CASSPILRGGTDTQYF. The gene calls are TRBV19 and TRBJ2-3; D is ambiguous. The CDR3 extends over 16 amino acids. Germline-derived CDR1 and CDR2 are LNHDA and SQIVND (reference sequence). V lost 5 bases, J lost 1 base, and 16 bases lay in between.

V usage is TRBV4-3 and J usage is TRBJ2-2; 13 bases align to TRBD2. The ends lost 4 bases at V and 6 bases at J; junction bases unmatched: 5. The CDR3 is 16 residues long. CDR1 LGHNA and CDR2 YSLEER come from the germline V gene. The CDR3 DNA follows: TGCGCCAGCAGCCCTACTAGCGGGGGGGCCGCCGGGGAGCTGTTTTTT. Its protein product is CASSPTSGGAAGELFF.

The gene calls are TRBV5-4 and TRBJ1-6, with D unresolved. Trimming cost V 5 bases and J 9 bases, with 18 bases left between them. Germline-derived CDR1 and CDR2 are SGHNT and YYREEE (reference sequence). CDR3 length: 15 amino acids. This CDR3 is CASSSSFVAASPLHF. The CDR3 DNA is TGTGCCAGCAGTTCCTCGTTCGTGGCGGCTTCACCCCTCCACTTT.

This chain joins TRBV4-3 and TRBJ1-1; 9 nucleotides align to TRBD1. With V trimmed by 0 bases and J by 3 bases, 5 bases remained unmatched. The germline CDR1 and CDR2 sequences are LGHNA and YSLEER. The CDR3 loop spans 16 amino acids. The CDR3 DNA reads TGCGCCAGCAGCCAAGACCACGGGACAGGGCACACTGAAGCTTTCTTT. Amino acid sequence: CASSQDHGTGHTEAFF.

The V and J genes are TRBV14 and TRBJ2-7; D is undetermined. Per the germline V gene, CDR1 is SGHDN and CDR2 is FVKESK. V was pared by 2 bases and J by 2 bases, with 13 bases between. The CDR3 spans 15 residues. The CDR3 DNA is TGTGCCAGCAGCCAATTGCCCAGGAACACCTACGAGCAGTACTTC. Translating it yields CASSQLPRNTYEQYF.

The chain links TRBV29-1 to TRBJ2-4; the match to TRBD2 covers 7 bases. CDR1 SQVTM and CDR2 ANQGSEA come from the germline V gene. CDR3 size: 16 residues. The J segment lost 0 bases and the V segment lost 0 bases, leaving 5 bases of the junction unmatched. CDR3 sequence (DNA): TGCAGCGTTGAAGATGGGAGGGCCCGAGCCAAAAACATTCAGTACTTC. This codes for CSVEDGRARAKNIQYF.